Each of the 17 T cell receptor beta chains below was sequenced from the same sample in a study of blood T cell repertoires in COVID-19. Sequencing was performed with immunoSEQ multiplex PCR; in TCRdb, only in-frame clones are kept and a portion is missing. The sample contains around 210,000 clones, almost 85% of which appear only once. The sample taken for sequencing was peripheral blood. These receptors came from a man aged 50 to 60 with COVID-19, enrolled during active disease.

This rearrangement joins TRBV7-2 to TRBJ2-7, with D perhaps matching TRBD2 (5 bases). The CDR3 is 13 residues long. In germline, CDR1 is SGHTA, CDR2 FQGNSA. Trimming removed 5 bases at V and 2 bases at J, with 10 bases between. The CDR3 reads CASSPPAAYEQYF. CDR3 bases: TGTGCCAGCAGCCCGCCAGCGGCCTACGAGCAGTACTTC.

The chain is built from TRBV6-6 and TRBJ2-1; 7 bases agree with TRBD1. Germline assignment: CDR1 MNHNY and CDR2 SVGAGI (reference sequence). J was trimmed by 7 bases and V by 0 bases; bases with no gene match: 6. This CDR3 is 15 amino acids long. CDR3: CASSYSTGPENEQFF. The CDR3, as DNA: TGTGCCAGCAGTTACTCGACAGGGCCAGAGAATGAGCAGTTCTTC.

The chain recombines TRBV5-1 with TRBJ1-6; D may be TRBD1 (6 bases). V shed 4 bases and J shed 9 bases, with 23 bases lying between them. Germline V gene data show CDR1 as SGHRS and CDR2 as YFSETQ. The CDR3 contains 17 residues. CDR3 bases: TGCGCCAGCAGCCGTTGGGCCCAACAGGGAGGGAGTTCACCCCTCCACTTT. Its protein is CASSRWAQQGGSSPLHF.

A single count supports this clone. V usage is TRBV19 and J usage is TRBJ2-5, with 13 bases matching TRBD2. Germline CDR1 is LNHDA and CDR2 is SQIVND (reference sequence). The CDR3 has 20 residues. Trimming at V came to 1 base and at J to 4 bases, leaving 15 bases not matched to a gene. The CDR3 coding sequence is TGTGCCAGTAGTATAGTCCAAGACAGGGGACTAGCGGGGAGTCCAGAGACCCAGTACTTC. Residues: CASSIVQDRGLAGSPETQYF.

The chain carries TRBV29-1 and TRBJ2-1; 11 nucleotides match TRBD2. The germline V gene has CDR1 SQVTM and CDR2 ANQGSEA. V was clipped by 7 bases and J by 8 bases; unmatched bases: 7. This CDR3 has 13 residues. CDR3 in DNA: TGCAGCGCCCTAGCGGGGGGCAAGGATGAGCAGTTCTTC. The encoded protein is CSALAGGKDEQFF.

V and J are TRBV5-1 and TRBJ1-1; unclear D gene. The CDR3 is made up of 14 amino acids. Germline values: CDR1 SGHRS, CDR2 YFSETQ. Trimming removed 4 bases at V and 3 bases at J, with 13 bases between. CDR3 protein: CASSLWMEDTEAFF. The CDR3 DNA reads as TGCGCCAGCAGCCTGTGGATGGAGGACACTGAAGCTTTCTTT.

This sequence joins TRBV10-1 and TRBJ2-2; 7 nucleotides align to TRBD2. Trimming removed 7 bases from V and 6 bases from J; junction bases left unmatched: 11. Germline CDR1 WNHNN, CDR2 SYGVQD (reference sequence). The CDR3 is made up of 15 amino acids. The CDR3 nucleotides read TGCGCCAGCACCTATCGTGGCAGCGGGGCCGGGGAGCTGTTTTTT. Amino acids: CASTYRGSGAGELFF.

This clone was observed a few times. One end of the junction fails to match germline, which may point to a read error. The chain joins TRBV4-1 to TRBJ2-1; 8 bases agree with TRBD1. CDR1 MGHRA and CDR2 YSYEKL come from the germline V gene. The CDR3 consists of 13 residues. For the CDR3, the DNA is TGCGCCAGCAGCGAAGACAGGGGCTGGGAGCAGTTCTTC. Protein sequence: CASSEDRGWEQFF.

The rearrangement uses TRBV7-2 and TRBJ1-1, with 8 bases that match TRBD1. After removal of 5 bases from V and 7 bases from J, the junction contained 6 bases not matched to a gene. The CDR3 is made up of 13 amino acids. CDR1 is SGHTA and CDR2 is FQGNSA in the germline V gene. CDR3 region: CASSVLQGDEAFF. DNA for the CDR3: TGTGCCAGCAGCGTTTTACAGGGGGATGAAGCTTTCTTT.

The gene calls are TRBV6-5 and TRBJ2-3, with 8 bases that match TRBD2. Germline V gives CDR1 MNHEY, CDR2 SVGAGI. V dropped 8 bases and J dropped 5; count of bases not matched to a gene: 9. The CDR3 totals 14 residues. CDR3 region: CASGGGLGVDTQYF. The CDR3 DNA sequence: TGTGCCAGCGGGGGGGGACTAGGCGTAGATACGCAGTATTTT.

The chain is built from TRBV11-2 and TRBJ2-1; D not certain. The CDR3 has 15 amino acids. Germline V CDR1 and CDR2: SGHAT, FQNNGV. V shed 0 bases and J shed 0 bases, with 6 bases lying between them. CDR3 in DNA: TGTGCCAGCAGCTTAGACGCGAGCTCCTACAATGAGCAGTTCTTC. Protein product: CASSLDASSYNEQFF.

The chain links TRBV6-6 to TRBJ1-5; 9 positions match TRBD1. The germline CDR1 and CDR2 sequences are MNHNY and SVGAGI (reference sequence). Germline trimming cut 4 bases from V and 6 bases from J; bases unmatched to any gene: 7. The CDR3 loop spans 15 amino acids. This CDR3 reads CASSSGTGMGQPQHF. The CDR3 DNA reads TGTGCCAGCAGTTCCGGGACAGGGATGGGTCAGCCCCAGCATTTT.

CDR3 in amino acids: CASSVATGQGEKLFF. The DNA of the CDR3 is TGTGCCAGCAGCGTAGCTACGGGACAAGGTGAAAAACTGTTTTTT. V and J are TRBV9 and TRBJ1-4; TRBD1 is a possible D gene (6 bases). V was pared by 0 bases and J by 7 bases, with 13 bases between. Germline CDR1 is SGDLS and CDR2 is YYNGEE. This CDR3 is built from 15 residues.

This chain connects TRBV9 to TRBJ2-2, with a weak D call TRBD2 (7 bases). The V gene lost 3 bases and the J gene lost 4 bases, with 19 bases spanning the gap. Germline loops: CDR1 SGDLS, CDR2 YYNGEE. The length of the CDR3 is 17 residues. The CDR3 DNA is TGTGCCAGCAGCGGTCAAGACGGGGGGCCCATCACCGGGGAGCTGTTTTTT. This encodes CASSGQDGGPITGELFF.

The rearrangement uses TRBV18 and TRBJ1-3, with 7 positions matching TRBD1. The CDR3 covers 16 residues. Germline V gene lookup returns CDR1 KGHSH and CDR2 LQKENI. V was pared by 2 bases and J by 2 bases, with 6 bases of the junction left unmatched. The CDR3 reads CASSPVKDRAGNTIYF. The CDR3 DNA follows: TGTGCCAGCTCACCAGTTAAAGACAGGGCTGGAAACACCATATATTTT.

CDR3 sequence reads: CASSSMTPPVGELFF. The CDR3, as DNA: TGTGCCAGCAGCTCGATGACTCCTCCGGTCGGGGAGCTGTTTTTT. This chain joins TRBV7-3 and TRBJ2-2; unclear D gene. The V and J ends lost 4 bases and 7 bases respectively, with 16 bases between them. Looked up from germline, CDR1 is SGHTA and CDR2 is FQGTGA. The CDR3 is 15 residues long.

The V and J genes are TRBV9 and TRBJ2-1, with D maybe TRBD1 (6 bases). CDR1 and CDR2 (germline): SGDLS, YYNGEE. V was shortened by 0 bases and J by 7 bases, with 11 bases between the two germline ends. CDR3 length: 14 residues. The CDR3 is CASSVVGRGNEQFF. The CDR3 nucleotides are TGTGCCAGCAGCGTAGTAGGCAGGGGAAATGAGCAGTTCTTC.